This T cell receptor (beta chain) was found in a study of blood T cell repertoires in COVID-19. Across the whole study: There were acute and convalescent COVID-19 samples, and they came from the United States, Italy and Spain. T cells, B-cell-depleted T cells, or PBMCs supplied cDNA or gDNA.

V was shortened by 0 bases and J by 2 bases, with 14 bases between the two germline ends. This CDR3 comprises 16 residues. Looked up from germline, CDR1 is SGHRS and CDR2 is YFSETQ. TCRdb's copy holds only in-frame clones and misses some; the assay was immunoSEQ multiplex PCR. This repertoire shows 200,000 to 250,000 clones, about four fifths found once; its top ten account for 3% to 4%. The genes are TRBV5-1 and TRBJ1-2; tentatively, D is TRBD1 (6 bases). This clonotype was sampled from a woman aged 80 or over with acute or convalescent COVID-19. Sequencing was performed on peripheral blood. The CDR3 sequence is CASSLAARTDNYGYTF. CDR3 sequence (DNA): TGCGCCAGCAGCTTGGCGGCCAGGACAGACAACTATGGCTACACCTTC.